This entry lists 27 T cell receptor beta chains sequenced from one sample in a study of shared clonotypes between healthy human individuals. Method: immunoSEQ multiplex PCR; TCRdb's copy keeps in-frame clones and lacks some. The data hold over a million clones, with 60% to 80% observed a single time. Sequencing used memory CD4+ T cells sorted from blood. Subset noted: CD45RA-negative fraction. The receptor source for this set is a man between 18 and 35 years old in good health.

The gene calls are TRBV2 and TRBJ1-2; possible D gene TRBD1, 6 bases. The CDR3 length is 17 residues. V was clipped by 0 bases and J by 8 bases, with 22 bases between them. Germline V gene lookup returns CDR1 SNHLY and CDR2 FYNNEI. The CDR3 is CASSEAGSFRGARGYTF. The CDR3 DNA reads TGTGCCAGCAGTGAAGCGGGAAGTTTTAGGGGGGCGCGCGGCTACACCTTC.

This chain connects TRBV11-2 to TRBJ2-7; no definite D call. The CDR3 length is 11 residues. Germline CDR1 and CDR2: SGHAT and FQNNGV. With 3 bases removed from V and 5 bases from J, the gap between germline ends came to 5 bases. The CDR3 loop reads CASSFRNEQYF. DNA for the CDR3: TGTGCCAGCAGCTTCAGAAACGAGCAGTACTTC.

The chain uses TRBV15 and TRBJ2-3; no clear D. Trimming cost V 1 base and J 1 base, with 15 bases left between them. The CDR3 runs 17 residues. CDR1 and CDR2 from the germline V gene are LNHNV and YYDKDF (reference sequence). The CDR3 here is CATSRAAVVQGTDTQYF. In DNA form, the CDR3 reads TGTGCCACCAGCAGAGCGGCGGTAGTACAAGGCACAGATACGCAGTATTTT.

The rearrangement joins TRBV19 to TRBJ2-6, with 9 bases matching TRBD1. Germline loops: CDR1 LNHDA, CDR2 SQIVND (reference sequence). The CDR3 is 14 residues long. J was trimmed by 6 bases and V by 7 bases; bases with no gene match: 4. The DNA of the CDR3 is TGTGCCAGTAAGACAGGGGGGGAGGCCAACGTCCTGACTTTC. Translated, it gives CASKTGGEANVLTF.

This chain links TRBV10-3 with TRBJ2-1; 8 positions agree with TRBD1. The CDR3 consists of 12 residues. Germline CDR1 is ENHRY and CDR2 is SYGVKD. With V trimmed by 3 bases and J by 15 bases, 7 bases remained unmatched. In DNA form, the CDR3 reads TGTGCCATCAGTGACGGGGACAGGATGAGGTTCTTC. It yields the protein CAISDGDRMRFF.

With respect to this clone: The germline gene is not matched at one end of the junction; a read error may be the cause. The chain couples TRBV7-9 to TRBJ2-4; D may be TRBD2 (6 bases). The CDR3 is made up of 11 amino acids. Germline CDR1 reads SEHNR; CDR2 reads FQNEAQ (reference sequence). The CDR3 here is CASSRSRDLKF. Written as DNA, the CDR3 is TGTGCCAGCAGCCGCTCACGGGACTTGAAATTC. The full variable domain, its missing parts supplied by reference TRBV7-9 and TRBJ2-4, is DTGVSQNPRHKITKRGQNVTFRCDPISEHNRLYWYRQTLGQGPEFLTYFQNEAQLEKSRLLSDRFSAERPKGSFSTLEIQRTEQGDSAMYLCASSRSRDLKFGAGTRLSVL.

V and J are TRBV7-2 and TRBJ2-7, with TRBD2 identical over 12 bases. Germline CDR1 and CDR2: SGHTA and FQGNSA. V gave up 5 bases and J gave up 0 bases; unmatched junction bases: 5. CDR3 length: 16 amino acids. This CDR3 reads CASSRTSGTSSYEQYF. CDR3 nucleotide sequence: TGTGCCAGCAGCCGGACTAGCGGGACCAGCTCCTACGAGCAGTACTTC.

This chain joins TRBV30 and TRBJ1-4; a possible D gene is TRBD1 (5 bases). Trimming removed 0 bases from V and 3 bases from J, with 11 bases in between. This CDR3 comprises 15 residues. Germline CDR1 GTSNPN, CDR2 SVGIG (reference sequence). The CDR3 spells CAWSVSGLANEKLFF. CDR3 bases: TGTGCCTGGAGTGTTTCGGGGCTGGCTAATGAAAAACTGTTTTTT.

V usage is TRBV5-4 and J usage is TRBJ1-1; D not resolved. The CDR3 extends over 14 amino acids. V was pared by 1 base and J by 1 base, with 8 bases between. Germline values: CDR1 SGHNT, CDR2 YYREEE (reference sequence). CDR3 residues: CASSLMAPNTEAFF. CDR3 nucleotides: TGTGCCAGCAGCTTGATGGCACCGAACACTGAAGCTTTCTTT.

The V call is TRBV5-8, the J call TRBJ2-2; D call uncertain. Germline V lookup: CDR1 SGHTS, CDR2 YDEGEE. With 6 bases removed from V and 4 bases from J, the gap between germline ends came to 10 bases. The CDR3 consists of 13 residues. CDR3 protein: CASNPDGTGELFF. For the CDR3, the DNA is TGTGCCAGCAACCCGGACGGCACCGGGGAGCTGTTTTTT.

This clone was recorded a few times. The V and J genes are TRBV4-1 and TRBJ1-2, with D perhaps matching TRBD1 (5 bases). The V end lost 0 bases, the J end lost 5 bases, and 16 bases lay between the germline ends. The CDR3 loop spans 16 amino acids. Germline V gives CDR1 MGHRA, CDR2 YSYEKL. CDR3 in amino acids: CASSQERQISIYGYTF. DNA for the CDR3: TGCGCCAGCAGCCAAGAAAGACAGATCTCTATATATGGCTACACCTTC.

V usage is TRBV7-6 and J usage is TRBJ2-3; D is unclear. The CDR3 totals 19 residues. V was clipped by 3 bases and J by 1 base, with 23 bases between them. Germline assignment: CDR1 SGHVS and CDR2 FNYEAQ. CDR3 sequence (DNA): TGTGCCAGCAGCTTCTCCCCCGGGCAGCCAACAGATGGCACAGATACGCAGTATTTT. As protein: CASSFSPGQPTDGTDTQYF. The whole variable domain, remainder taken from reference TRBV7-6 and TRBJ2-3, is GAGVSQSPRYKVTKRGQDVALRCDPISGHVSLYWYRQALGQGPEFLTYFNYEAQQDKSGLPNDRFSAERPEGSISTLTIQRTEQRDSAMYRCASSFSPGQPTDGTDTQYFGPGTRLTVL.

The V and J genes are TRBV7-9 and TRBJ2-1, with 9 bases fitting TRBD1. Germline V gene lookup returns CDR1 SEHNR and CDR2 FQNEAQ (reference sequence). V dropped 1 base and J dropped 7; count of bases not matched to a gene: 5. The CDR3 has 15 amino acids. This chain's CDR3 is CASSLGTGVRNEQFF. CDR3 nucleotide sequence: TGTGCCAGCAGCTTAGGGACAGGGGTGAGAAATGAGCAGTTCTTC.

V is TRBV5-1 and J is TRBJ2-5; 8 bases are shared with TRBD2. CDR3 size: 13 residues. Germline V CDR1 and CDR2: SGHRS, YFSETQ. The V and J ends lost 9 bases and 2 bases, in that order; junction bases with no gene match: 6. CDR3 nucleotides: TGCGCCACCAAACTAGCGGCACAAGAGACCCAGTACTTC. Translation: CATKLAAQETQYF.

The chain carries TRBV25-1 and TRBJ2-1, with TRBD1 matching 10 bases. Germline V lookup: CDR1 MGHDK, CDR2 SYGVNS. This CDR3 has 16 residues. V was pared by 6 bases and J by 2 bases, with 7 bases of the junction left unmatched. CDR3 sequence: CASRSTGTGAYNEQFF. Written as DNA, the CDR3 is TGTGCCAGCAGAAGCACCGGGACAGGGGCCTACAATGAGCAGTTCTTC. The variable domain in full, completed from reference TRBV25-1 and TRBJ2-1, reads EADIYQTPRYLVIGTGKKITLECSQTMGHDKMYWYQQDPGMELHLIHYSYGVNSTEKGDLSSESTVSRIRTEHFPLTLESARPSHTSQYLCASRSTGTGAYNEQFFGPGTRLTVL.

V gene TRBV18 combines with J gene TRBJ2-1; D ambiguous. The CDR3 is 13 amino acids. The ends were cut back, 2 bases at V and 9 bases at J, with 11 bases in the middle. Germline values: CDR1 KGHSH, CDR2 LQKENI. Here the CDR3 reads CASSPGSMREQFF. The CDR3 coding sequence is TGTGCCAGCTCACCAGGCAGTATGCGTGAGCAGTTCTTC.

The J gene is TRBJ1-3, the V gene TRBV6-5; no definite D call. This CDR3 spans 14 amino acids. CDR1 is MNHEY and CDR2 is SVGAGI in the germline V gene. With 0 bases removed from V and 5 bases from J, the gap between germline ends came to 8 bases. The CDR3 is CASSYSTGRNTIYF. In DNA form, the CDR3 reads TGTGCCAGCAGTTACTCGACGGGGAGAAACACCATATATTTT.

The rearrangement links TRBV7-2 to TRBJ1-1, with TRBD1 matching over 10 bases. CDR3 length: 12 residues. The V segment lost 5 bases and the J segment 10 bases; nucleotides outside the gene matches: 4. Germline V gene sequence: CDR1 SGHTA, CDR2 FQGNSA. The chain's CDR3 is CASSAGQGRAFF. In nucleotides, the CDR3 is TGTGCCAGCAGCGCGGGACAGGGGAGAGCTTTCTTT.

This clone was observed a handful of times. V gene TRBV5-1 combines with J gene TRBJ1-3; TRBD1 agrees at 11 bases. This CDR3 has 16 amino acids. The germline V gene encodes CDR1 SGHRS and CDR2 YFSETQ. The V and J ends lost 4 bases and 2 bases, in that order; junction bases with no gene match: 5. CDR3 region: CASSEWGQGAGNTIYF. CDR3 coding DNA: TGCGCCAGCAGCGAGTGGGGACAGGGGGCTGGAAACACCATATATTTT.

This clone appeared a few times. A read error may account for a junction end that differs from germline. This rearrangement joins TRBV7-7 to TRBJ2-5; D is perhaps TRBD1 (6 bases). CDR3 length: 14 amino acids. Per germline, CDR1 SSHAT and CDR2 FNYEAQ (reference sequence). DNA of the CDR3: TGTGCTAGCAGCTTATGGGGGCGCGGGGAGACCCAGTACTTC. Translated: CASSLWGRGETQYF.

Concerning this clone itself: At the DNA level, this CDR3 is encoded by other sequences in the same sample as well. J is TRBJ1-3 and V is TRBV7-9, with D perhaps TRBD1 (6 bases). The germline V and J ends were trimmed by 5 bases and 1 base, with 9 bases remaining between them. The CDR3 extends over 14 amino acids. The V gene's germline CDR1 is SEHNR and CDR2 FQNEAQ (reference sequence). The CDR3 reads CASSTGTSGNTIYF. The DNA of the CDR3 is TGTGCCAGCAGCACCGGGACATCTGGAAACACCATATATTTT.

The V call is TRBV7-2, the J call TRBJ2-7, with a possible D match to TRBD1 (6 bases). This CDR3 has 14 residues. Trimming took off 4 bases at V and 4 bases at J, with 14 bases between the two ends. Germline CDR1 and CDR2: SGHTA and FQGNSA. DNA of the CDR3: TGTGCCAGCAGCTCGCCCCCGACAGGATACGAGCAGTACTTC. Translating gives CASSSPPTGYEQYF.

The J gene is TRBJ2-3, the V gene TRBV18; perhaps TRBD2 as D (6 bases). V was clipped by 3 bases and J by 2 bases, with 18 bases between them. Germline V gene lookup returns CDR1 KGHSH and CDR2 LQKENI. CDR3 size: 17 residues. The CDR3 is CASSPPTRNGPTDTQYF. Written as DNA, the CDR3 is TGTGCCAGCTCACCCCCGACTAGAAATGGTCCCACAGATACGCAGTATTTT.

The J gene is TRBJ2-7, the V gene TRBV7-9; either TRBD1 or TRBD2 may supply D (5 bases each). Germline-derived CDR1 and CDR2 are SEHNR and FQNEAQ (reference sequence). V lost 5 bases to trimming and J lost 1 base, with 21 bases between them. This CDR3 spans 17 amino acids. The DNA of the CDR3 is TGTGCCAGCAGCCGATCCCTCCTTTCGGGGCCTTCCTACGAGCAGTACTTC. This translates into CASSRSLLSGPSYEQYF.

The chain combines TRBV5-5 with TRBJ1-2; D unresolved. CDR1 SGHKS and CDR2 YYEKEE come from the germline V gene (reference sequence). V dropped 0 bases and J dropped 8 bases, with 11 bases sitting between them. This CDR3 region has 13 residues. CDR3 protein: CASSLAERGGYTF. For the CDR3, the DNA is TGTGCCAGCAGCTTGGCCGAAAGAGGGGGCTACACCTTC.

Comment on this clone: With a far larger clone one base away, a read error is the likely cause. The V and J genes are TRBV25-1 and TRBJ2-7; 8 positions match TRBD1. The junction had 3 bases not matched to a gene; V was cut back by 11 bases and J by 6 bases. CDR1 and CDR2 (germline): MGHDK, SYGVNS. The CDR3 is 10 residues long. DNA for the CDR3: TGTGCCGACGACAGGGGCGAGCAGTACTTC. This codes for CADDRGEQYF.

This sequence joins TRBV9 and TRBJ2-3; D unresolved. V lost 0 bases and J lost 8, with 16 bases in between. This CDR3 has 15 amino acids. The V gene's germline CDR1 is SGDLS and CDR2 YYNGEE. For the CDR3, the DNA is TGTGCCAGCAGCGTAGTCTCGGGCCCCGGCGTTACGCAGTATTTT. Translation gives CASSVVSGPGVTQYF.